The source of this TCR beta chain is a study of CD8 T cells in Susac syndrome. Looking at the study overall: Patients with Susac syndrome were therapy-naive, treated with corticosteroids, or treated with intravenous immunoglobulin alone when blood was collected.

Study-wide results and caveats: Within Susac syndrome CD4+ T cell repertoires, clonal expansion was not evident.

Patients with Susac syndrome met the recently defined diagnostic criteria for definite or probable disease. With respect to this clonotype: Its antigen is currently unknown.

Trimming shortened V by 0 bases and J by 7 bases, and 7 bases separated the two germline ends. The CDR3 contains 13 residues. The germline V gene has CDR1 LNHNV and CDR2 YYDKDF (reference sequence). After extraction with the RNeasy kit, roughly 0.5 to 1 ug of the RNA was reverse transcribed using random hexamers. Amplification of the TCR beta CDR3 was carried out by immunoSEQ multiplex PCR, which spanned a total of 54 Vbeta and 13 Jbeta segments. TCRdb itself ran the immunoSEQ multiplex PCR reads through MiXCR, one entry per CDR3 protein. The sample records about 160,000 distinct CDR3 sequences, more than 95% being singletons.

Sequencing was carried out using CD4+ T cells from PBMCs. This TCR came from a human donor with Susac syndrome. The gene calls are TRBV15 and TRBJ2-1; D ambiguous. CDR3 nucleotides: TGTGCCACCAGCAGAGAAGAGTGGAATGAGCAGTTCTTC. Protein product: CATSREEWNEQFF.